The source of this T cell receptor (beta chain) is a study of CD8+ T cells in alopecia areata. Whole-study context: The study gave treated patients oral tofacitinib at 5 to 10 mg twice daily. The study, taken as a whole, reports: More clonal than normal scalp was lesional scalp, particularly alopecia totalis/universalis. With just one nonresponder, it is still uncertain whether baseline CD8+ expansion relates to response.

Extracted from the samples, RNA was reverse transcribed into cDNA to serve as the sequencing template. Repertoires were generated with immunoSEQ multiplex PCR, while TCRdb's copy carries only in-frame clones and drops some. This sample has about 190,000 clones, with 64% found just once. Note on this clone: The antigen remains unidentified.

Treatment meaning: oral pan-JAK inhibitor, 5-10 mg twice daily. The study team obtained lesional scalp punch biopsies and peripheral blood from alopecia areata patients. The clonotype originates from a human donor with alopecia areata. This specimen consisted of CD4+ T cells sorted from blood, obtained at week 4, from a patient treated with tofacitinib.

CDR3 sequence: CASSLSSESYNEQFF. For the CDR3, the DNA is TGTGCCAGCAGCTTGAGTAGCGAGTCCTACAATGAGCAGTTCTTC. The rearrangement uses TRBV5-5 and TRBJ2-1; possible D gene TRBD2, 5 bases. Trimming cost V 1 base and J 1 base, with 9 bases left between them. The CDR3 totals 15 residues. CDR1 is SGHKS, CDR2 YYEKEE, per germline (reference sequence).